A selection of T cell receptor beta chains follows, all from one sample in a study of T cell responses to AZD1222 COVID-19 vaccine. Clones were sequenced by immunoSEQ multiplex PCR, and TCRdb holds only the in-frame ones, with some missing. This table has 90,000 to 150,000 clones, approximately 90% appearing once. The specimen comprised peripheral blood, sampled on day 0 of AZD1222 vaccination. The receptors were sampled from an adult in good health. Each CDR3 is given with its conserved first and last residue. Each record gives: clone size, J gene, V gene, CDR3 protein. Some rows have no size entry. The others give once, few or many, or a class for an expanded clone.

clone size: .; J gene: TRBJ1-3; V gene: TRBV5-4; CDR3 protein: CALGDSGNTIYF
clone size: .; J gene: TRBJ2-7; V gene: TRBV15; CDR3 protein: CATSRQKTGAYEQYF
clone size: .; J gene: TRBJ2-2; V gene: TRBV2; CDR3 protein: CASSVNSGTGELFF
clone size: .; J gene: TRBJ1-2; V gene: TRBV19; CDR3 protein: CASSIRRDGYTF
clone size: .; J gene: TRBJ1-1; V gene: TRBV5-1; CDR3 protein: CASSSGMNTEAFF
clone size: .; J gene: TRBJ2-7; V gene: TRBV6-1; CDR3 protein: CASSDPRGGQYEQYF
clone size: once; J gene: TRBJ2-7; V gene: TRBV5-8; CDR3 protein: CASSLEGGGEQYF
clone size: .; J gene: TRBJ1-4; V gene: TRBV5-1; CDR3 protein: CASSLGLHEKLFF
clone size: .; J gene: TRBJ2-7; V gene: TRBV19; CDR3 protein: CASTLSPGSYEQYF
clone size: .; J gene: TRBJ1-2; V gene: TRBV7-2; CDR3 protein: CASSLAAEHYGYTF
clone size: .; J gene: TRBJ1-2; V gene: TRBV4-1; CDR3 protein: CASSQDPIRGWEGYTF
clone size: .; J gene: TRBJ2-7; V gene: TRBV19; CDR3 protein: CASSFDREASYEQYF
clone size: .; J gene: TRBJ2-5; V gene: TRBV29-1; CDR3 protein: CSGTDGDF
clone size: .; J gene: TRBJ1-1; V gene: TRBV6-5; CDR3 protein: CASSPQSASGTEAFF
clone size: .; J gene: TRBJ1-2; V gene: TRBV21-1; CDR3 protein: CASSIRGHRVYGYTF
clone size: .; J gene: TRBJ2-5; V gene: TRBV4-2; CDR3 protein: CASSQDKNGETQYF
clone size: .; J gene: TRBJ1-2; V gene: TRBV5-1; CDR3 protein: CASSLDWTGQNYGYTF
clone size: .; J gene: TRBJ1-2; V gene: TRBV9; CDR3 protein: CASSVAGSGDRDYGYTF
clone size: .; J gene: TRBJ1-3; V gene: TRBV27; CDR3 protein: CASSSIGGQHSGNTIYF
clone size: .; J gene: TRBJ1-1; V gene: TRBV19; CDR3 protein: CASNPRGILGEAFF
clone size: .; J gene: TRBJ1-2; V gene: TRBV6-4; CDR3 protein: CASSDPQQGEYGYTF
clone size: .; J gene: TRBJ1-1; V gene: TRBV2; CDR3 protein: CASTSLRGGFF
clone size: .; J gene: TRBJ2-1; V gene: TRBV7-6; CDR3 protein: CASSLNPNPFSEQFF
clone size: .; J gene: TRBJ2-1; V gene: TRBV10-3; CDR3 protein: CAISESRGKMNEQFF
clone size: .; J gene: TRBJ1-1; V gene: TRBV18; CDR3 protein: CASSSGGVQPNTEAFF
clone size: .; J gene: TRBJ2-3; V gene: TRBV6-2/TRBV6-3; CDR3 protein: CASSQTGTGGTDTQYF
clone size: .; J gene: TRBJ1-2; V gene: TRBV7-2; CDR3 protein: CASSSNEGQGVYGYTF
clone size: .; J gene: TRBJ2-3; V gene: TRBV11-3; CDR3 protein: CASSMLSGGATDTQYF
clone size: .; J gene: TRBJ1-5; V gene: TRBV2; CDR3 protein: CASRRGGNQPQHF
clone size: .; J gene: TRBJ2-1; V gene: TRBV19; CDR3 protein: CASSIDGPRRSSYNEQFF
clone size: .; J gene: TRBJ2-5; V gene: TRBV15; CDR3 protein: CATSITGGQETQYF
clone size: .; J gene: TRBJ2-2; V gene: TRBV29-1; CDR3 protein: CSVLLAGGNTGELFF
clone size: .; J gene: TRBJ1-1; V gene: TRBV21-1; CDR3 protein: CASSKPPGAVGSGTEAFF
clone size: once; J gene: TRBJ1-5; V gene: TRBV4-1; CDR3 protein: CASSQTGTSFISNQPQHF
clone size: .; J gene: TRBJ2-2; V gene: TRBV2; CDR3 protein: CASTQDTGELFF
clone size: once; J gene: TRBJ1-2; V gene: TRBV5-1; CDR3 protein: CASSTTGGGYTF
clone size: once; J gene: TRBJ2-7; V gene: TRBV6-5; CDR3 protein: CASRPGTRPYEQYF